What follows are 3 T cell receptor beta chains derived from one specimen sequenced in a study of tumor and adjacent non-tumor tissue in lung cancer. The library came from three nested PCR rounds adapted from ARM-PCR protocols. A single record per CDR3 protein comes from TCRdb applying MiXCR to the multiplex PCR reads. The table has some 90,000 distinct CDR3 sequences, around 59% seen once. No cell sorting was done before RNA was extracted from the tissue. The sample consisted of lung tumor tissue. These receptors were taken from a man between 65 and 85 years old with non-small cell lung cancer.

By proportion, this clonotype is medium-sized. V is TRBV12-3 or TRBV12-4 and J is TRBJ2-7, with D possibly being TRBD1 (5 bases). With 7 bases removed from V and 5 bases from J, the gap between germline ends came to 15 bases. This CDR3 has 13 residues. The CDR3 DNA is TGTGCCAGCACCTACTTCAGGGAAGACGAGCAGTACTTC. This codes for CASTYFREDEQYF.

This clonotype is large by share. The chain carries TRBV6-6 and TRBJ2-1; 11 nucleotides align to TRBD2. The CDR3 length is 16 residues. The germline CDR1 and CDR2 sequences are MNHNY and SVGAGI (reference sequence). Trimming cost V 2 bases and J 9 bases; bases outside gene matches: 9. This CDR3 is CASSYGRVAGGLEQFF. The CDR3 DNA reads TGTGCCAGCAGTTACGGTCGGGTAGCGGGGGGGCTTGAGCAGTTCTTC.

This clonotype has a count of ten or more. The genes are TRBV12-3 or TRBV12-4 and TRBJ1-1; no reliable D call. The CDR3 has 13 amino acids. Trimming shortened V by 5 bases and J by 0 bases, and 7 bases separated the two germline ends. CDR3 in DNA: TGTGCCAGCAGTCCAGATCTGAACACTGAAGCTTTCTTT. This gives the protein CASSPDLNTEAFF.